This T cell receptor (beta chain) was sequenced during a study of blood T cell repertoires in COVID-19. Some clones are missing from TCRdb's copy, which holds only in-frame ones; the method was immunoSEQ multiplex PCR. The sample lists about 20,000 clones; more than 75% were seen once. The sequence came from a human donor in a cohort sampled during active COVID-19. Sequencing was performed on peripheral blood.

The CDR3 reads CASSFPGQGREQYF. Here the CDR3 DNA reads TGTGCCAGCAGTTTCCCCGGACAGGGGCGCGAGCAGTACTTC. This chain joins TRBV28 and TRBJ2-7; 9 nucleotides agree with TRBD1. CDR1 MDHEN and CDR2 SYDVKM come from the germline V gene. The CDR3 length is 14 residues. With 3 bases clipped from V and 6 bases from J, the junction kept 6 bases outside the gene matches.